Listed below are T cell receptor beta chains from one sample, sequenced in a study of shared clonotypes between healthy human individuals. Data came from immunoSEQ multiplex PCR; TCRdb stores just in-frame clones and leaves some out. The repertoire includes a few million clones, approximately 95% of them detected once, and around 0.13% sits in the top ten. The sequenced material came from naive CD4+ T cells sorted from blood. The receptors stem from a man younger than 35 in good health. CDR3s include the opening cysteine and the closing phenylalanine or tryptophan. The D gene is left open where the match is weak. The size field is filled for only some rows; it gives once, few, many or a size class.

NA,TRBV7-9,TRBJ1-4,TRBD1,CASSPTTGADEKLFF,TGTGCCAGCAGCCCAACGACAGGGGCGGATGAAAAACTGTTTTTT
NA,TRBV6-6,TRBJ1-2,TRBD1,CASRRGQGYGYTF,TGTGCCAGCAGAAGAGGACAGGGCTATGGCTACACCTTC
NA,TRBV2,TRBJ2-2,TRBD1,CASSLGTDNTGELFF,TGTGCCAGCAGCCTCGGGACAGACAACACCGGGGAGCTGTTTTTT
NA,TRBV6-5,TRBJ2-1,NA,CASSRLNGNEQFF,TGTGCCAGCAGTCGCCTTAATGGCAATGAGCAGTTCTTC
once,TRBV6-1,TRBJ2-2,NA,CASSEQANTGELFF,TGTGCCAGCAGTGAACAGGCGAACACCGGGGAGCTGTTTTTT
NA,TRBV29-1,TRBJ2-5,NA,CSVEEKTQYF,TGCAGCGTTGAAGAGAAGACCCAGTACTTC
NA,TRBV5-1,TRBJ1-3,TRBD1,CASSLQGAGAGNTIYF,TGCGCCAGCAGCCTGCAGGGGGCCGGGGCTGGAAACACCATATATTTT
NA,TRBV14,TRBJ1-2,NA,CARGVSGYTF,TGTGCCAGAGGGGTCTCTGGCTACACCTTC
NA,TRBV9,TRBJ2-3,NA,CASSVGTALATDTQYF,TGTGCCAGCAGCGTTGGGACCGCGCTAGCCACAGATACGCAGTATTTT
NA,TRBV29-1,TRBJ2-7,TRBD1,CSVLQGRQYF,TGCAGCGTTCTACAGGGGCGGCAGTACTTC
NA,TRBV18,TRBJ1-2,NA,CASSPMGEQNYGYTF,TGTGCCAGCTCACCAATGGGGGAACAAAACTATGGCTACACCTTC
NA,TRBV5-1,TRBJ2-1,TRBD2,CASSLERTSGENEQFF,TGCGCCAGCAGCTTGGAGCGGACTAGCGGAGAGAATGAGCAGTTCTTC
once,TRBV5-1,TRBJ1-3,TRBD1,CASSSGTGNSGNTIYF,TGCGCCAGCAGCTCCGGGACAGGGAACTCTGGAAACACCATATATTTT
once,TRBV5-1,TRBJ1-3,NA,CASSQNSGNTIYF,TGCGCCAGCAGCCAGAACTCTGGAAACACCATATATTTT
NA,TRBV9,TRBJ2-7,TRBD1,CASSIGTGLKFGYEQYF,TGTGCCAGCAGCATTGGGACAGGGCTGAAATTCGGTTACGAGCAGTACTTC
NA,TRBV28,TRBJ1-5,NA,CASRPQTLTNGPQHF,TGTGCCAGCAGACCACAGACTCTCACGAATGGGCCCCAGCATTTT
NA,TRBV2,TRBJ2-2,NA,CASSVIENANTGELFF,TGTGCCAGCAGTGTTATAGAAAACGCGAACACCGGGGAGCTGTTTTTT
NA,TRBV14,TRBJ1-6,NA,CASRWGEYNSPLHF,TGTGCCAGCCGGTGGGGGGAATATAATTCACCCCTCCACTTT
NA,TRBV7-9,TRBJ2-1,NA,CASSLVPGRENEQFF,TGTGCCAGCAGCTTGGTCCCCGGAAGGGAAAATGAGCAGTTCTTC
NA,TRBV5-8,TRBJ1-3,NA,CASSFPQGQWLGNTIYF,TGTGCCAGCAGCTTTCCTCAAGGACAGTGGTTAGGAAACACCATATATTTT
NA,TRBV5-1,TRBJ2-1,NA,CASSLGDFYNEQFF,TGCGCCAGCAGCTTGGGGGACTTCTACAATGAGCAGTTCTTC
NA,TRBV11-2,TRBJ2-2,TRBD2,CASSIGTSRNTGELFF,TGTGCCAGCAGCATCGGGACTAGCAGGAACACCGGGGAGCTGTTTTTT
NA,TRBV7-9,TRBJ2-5,NA,CASSLAVRGETQYF,TGTGCCAGCAGCTTAGCAGTTCGGGGAGAGACCCAGTACTTC
NA,TRBV28,TRBJ2-1,TRBD2,CASRPGLAGGYNEQFF,TGTGCCAGCAGGCCGGGACTAGCGGGGGGGTACAATGAGCAGTTCTTC
NA,TRBV19,TRBJ2-2,TRBD1,CASSILGTANTGELFF,TGTGCCAGTAGTATATTAGGGACAGCGAACACCGGGGAGCTGTTTTTT
NA,TRBV28,TRBJ1-2,TRBD1,CASSFQGGIQIGYTF,TGTGCCAGCAGTTTCCAGGGGGGGATCCAGATCGGCTACACCTTC
NA,TRBV6-6,TRBJ1-5,NA,CASSYSQDGSNQPQHF,TGTGCCAGCAGTTACTCGCAGGACGGAAGCAATCAGCCCCAGCATTTT
once,TRBV12-5,TRBJ2-1,NA,CASGPSPYNQFF,TGTGCTAGTGGTCCATCCCCCTACAATCAGTTCTTC
NA,TRBV7-2,TRBJ2-7,NA,CASSLLTPAYEQYF,TGTGCCAGCAGCCTTCTGACCCCGGCCTACGAGCAGTACTTC
NA,TRBV4-3,TRBJ1-1,NA,CASSQDRKSGEAFF,TGCGCCAGCAGCCAAGATCGTAAGTCGGGTGAAGCTTTCTTT
NA,TRBV5-4,TRBJ2-2,NA,CASSVTGELFF,TGTGCCAGCAGCGTCACCGGGGAGCTGTTTTTT
NA,TRBV4-3,TRBJ1-1,TRBD1,CASSPSDRGTEAFF,TGCGCCAGCAGCCCCTCGGACAGGGGCACTGAAGCTTTCTTT
once,TRBV29-1,TRBJ1-2,NA,CSVDEGRVPTF,TGCAGCGTTGATGAAGGCAGAGTCCCCACCTTC
NA,TRBV20-1,TRBJ2-1,NA,CSESGNNEQFF,TGCAGTGAATCGGGAAACAATGAGCAGTTCTTC
NA,TRBV7-3,TRBJ2-3,NA,CASSLARGTGSTDTQYF,TGTGCCAGCAGCTTAGCCCGCGGGACCGGGAGCACAGATACGCAGTATTTT
NA,TRBV14,TRBJ2-7,TRBD1,CASSRLRTGVGYEQYF,TGTGCCAGCAGCCGCCTACGGACAGGGGTGGGCTACGAGCAGTACTTC
NA,TRBV11-2,TRBJ2-4,NA,CASSSTRKNIQYF,TGTGCCAGCAGCTCCACACGGAAAAACATTCAGTACTTC
NA,TRBV7-2,TRBJ1-2,NA,CASSQRRAYGYTF,TGTGCCAGCAGCCAAAGGCGGGCCTATGGCTACACCTTC
NA,TRBV29-1,TRBJ1-2,TRBD1,CSVEEGDRAHGYTF,TGCAGCGTTGAAGAGGGGGACAGGGCCCACGGCTACACCTTC
NA,TRBV30,TRBJ1-1,NA,CAWGRSQAFF,TGTGCCTGGGGTAGGTCACAAGCTTTCTTT
NA,TRBV15,TRBJ2-7,TRBD1,CATSRLQGGEQYF,TGTGCCACCAGCAGATTACAGGGGGGCGAGCAGTACTTC
NA,TRBV7-2,TRBJ1-1,TRBD1,CASSSIGQGGSSTEAFF,TGTGCCAGCAGCTCGATCGGACAGGGTGGGTCGAGCACTGAAGCTTTCTTT
NA,TRBV6-1,TRBJ1-2,TRBD1,CASSDRGRLGGYTF,TGTGCCAGCAGTGACAGGGGGCGCCTGGGTGGCTACACCTTC
once,TRBV6-1,TRBJ1-6,TRBD1,CASLEVAGGSPLHF,TGTGCCAGCCTGGAGGTGGCAGGGGGATCACCCCTCCACTTT
NA,TRBV9,TRBJ2-7,NA,CASSVASLGGGEQYF,TGTGCCAGCAGCGTAGCTAGCCTTGGAGGTGGCGAGCAGTACTTC
NA,TRBV4-1,TRBJ2-7,NA,CASSQGAGLPYEQYF,TGCGCCAGCAGCCAAGGGGCAGGCCTGCCTTACGAGCAGTACTTC
few,TRBV2,TRBJ1-2,NA,CASSPDSNYGYTF,TGTGCCAGCAGCCCGGACAGCAACTATGGCTACACCTTC
NA,TRBV4-3,TRBJ2-3,NA,CASSQGPSRTDTQYF,TGCGCCAGCAGCCAGGGCCCTTCGCGCACAGATACGCAGTATTTT
NA,TRBV30,TRBJ1-6,TRBD1,CAWQTGAGNSPLHF,TGTGCCTGGCAAACAGGGGCGGGTAATTCACCCCTCCACTTT
NA,TRBV6-4,TRBJ1-4,TRBD1,CASSDRDRATNEKLFF,TGTGCCAGCAGTGACCGGGACAGAGCAACTAATGAAAAACTGTTTTTT
once,TRBV18,TRBJ2-7,NA,CASSPQNREGYEQYF,TGTGCCAGCTCACCACAGAACAGGGAGGGGTACGAGCAGTACTTC
NA,TRBV29-1,TRBJ1-4,TRBD1,CSVYTGVTNEKLFF,TGCAGCGTCTATACAGGGGTAACTAATGAAAAACTGTTTTTT
NA,TRBV6-1,TRBJ1-5,NA,CASVLGGGQPQHF,TGTGCCAGCGTTCTGGGGGGCGGTCAGCCCCAGCATTTT
NA,TRBV2,TRBJ2-7,TRBD2,CASSERTSGSPSYEQYF,TGTGCCAGCAGCGAAAGGACTAGCGGGAGTCCTTCCTACGAGCAGTACTTC
NA,TRBV30,TRBJ2-3,NA,CAGNRDGSTDTQYF,TGTGCGGGTAACCGGGACGGGAGCACAGATACGCAGTATTTT